This entry concerns a single TCR beta chain. This clone's antigen is unknown. Base qualities are not provided; no much larger clone lies one nucleotide away. Libraries were made using the immunoSEQ multiplex PCR assay. Held by TCRdb, this immuneACCESS table contains in-frame sequences only and omits some clones. Under half of the omission traces to an unresolved V gene where checked; the cause of the rest is unknown. The sample table lists 90,000 to 95,000 clones, approximately 92% of them with a count of one. The biggest ten clones account for approximately 4.7% of the sample. These data belong to a study of T cell changes during pregnancy in multiple sclerosis (dated by TCRdb to between 2019 and 2020). A note on the overall study: The study looked at changes in the T cell repertoire across pregnancy in women with multiple sclerosis.

Including cysteine and phenylalanine, the CDR3 has 15 amino acids. Only the CDR3 DNA is retained, 45 bases long and in frame from the first base. The germline V gene gives CDR1 as SGDLS and CDR2 as YYNGEE. V was cut back by 4 bases and J by 0 bases, leaving a gap of 10 bases between them. The receptor was isolated from a female donor with multiple sclerosis, enrolled in a pregnancy study. This sample comprised peripheral blood, obtained in the first trimester of pregnancy. The V gene is TRBV9 and the J gene is TRBJ1-4; a tentative D match to TRBD1 spans 5 bases. In nucleotide form, the sequence is TGTGCCAGCAGCCCTTCGGGGGCAACTAATGAAAAACTGTTTTTT. It translates to CASSPSGATNEKLFF.